This T cell receptor (beta chain) came from a study of cytomegalovirus exposure and HLA in healthy donors. Of note for this clone: Its antigen is still unknown.

Findings and limits, study-wide: Among TCR beta chains, those listed as cytomegalovirus-associated numbered over 150.

Use of 60 Vbeta and 13 Jbeta primers characterized the PCR. Clones were read by immunoSEQ multiplex PCR, and TCRdb kept only the in-frame ones, dropping some. The profile shows 150,000 to 200,000 clones, around four fifths of them singletons. CDR1 is SGHTA and CDR2 is FQGNSA in the germline V gene. Trimming left V 7 bases short and J 9 bases short, with 19 bases between. The CDR3 sequence is 13 residues long. This receptor was taken from a woman aged 40-49 years in good health and CMV-seronegative. V gene TRBV7-2 combines with J gene TRBJ2-7; maybe TRBD2 (6 bases). The sequenced sample was PBMCs. The CDR3 DNA reads TGTGCCAGCACCCTATACTCGACCGGGGGGCAGTACTTC. It is translated as CASTLYSTGGQYF.